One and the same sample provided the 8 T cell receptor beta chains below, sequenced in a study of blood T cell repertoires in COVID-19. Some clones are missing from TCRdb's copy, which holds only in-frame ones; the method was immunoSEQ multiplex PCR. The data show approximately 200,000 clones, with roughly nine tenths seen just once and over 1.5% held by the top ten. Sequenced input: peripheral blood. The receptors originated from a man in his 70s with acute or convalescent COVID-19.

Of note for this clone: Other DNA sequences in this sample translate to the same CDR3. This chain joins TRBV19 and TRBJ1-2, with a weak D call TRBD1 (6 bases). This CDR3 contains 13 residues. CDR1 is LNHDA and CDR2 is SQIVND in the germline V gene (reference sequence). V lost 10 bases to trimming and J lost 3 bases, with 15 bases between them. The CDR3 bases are TGTGCCACCCAACGTGGGGGCGACTATGGCTACACCTTC. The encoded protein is CATQRGGDYGYTF. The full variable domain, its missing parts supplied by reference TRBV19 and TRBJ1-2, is DGGITQSPKYLFRKEGQNVTLSCEQNLNHDAMYWYRQDPGQGLRLIYYSQIVNDFQKGDIAEGYSVSREKKESFPLTVTSAQKNPTAFYLCATQRGGDYGYTFGSGTRLTVV.

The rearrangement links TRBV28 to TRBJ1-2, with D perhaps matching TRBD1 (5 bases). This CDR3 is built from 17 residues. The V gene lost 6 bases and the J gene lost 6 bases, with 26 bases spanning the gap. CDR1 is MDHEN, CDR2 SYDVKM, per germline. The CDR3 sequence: CASSRSDQAGLIDGYTF. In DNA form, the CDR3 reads TGTGCCAGCAGCCGAAGCGATCAGGCGGGACTCATCGATGGCTACACCTTC.

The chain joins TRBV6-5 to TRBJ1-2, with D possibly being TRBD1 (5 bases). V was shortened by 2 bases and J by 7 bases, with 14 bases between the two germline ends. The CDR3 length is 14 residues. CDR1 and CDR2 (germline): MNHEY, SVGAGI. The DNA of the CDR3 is TGTGCCAGCAGTTACCGCGGGAGGGACTCTGGCTACACCTTC. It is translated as CASSYRGRDSGYTF.

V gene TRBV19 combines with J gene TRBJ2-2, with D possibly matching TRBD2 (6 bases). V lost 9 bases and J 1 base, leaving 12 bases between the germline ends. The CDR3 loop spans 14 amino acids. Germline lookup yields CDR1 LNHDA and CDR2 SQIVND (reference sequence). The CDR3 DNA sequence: TGTGCCAGCCAAAGGGGACTGAACACCGGGGAGCTGTTTTTT. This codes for CASQRGLNTGELFF. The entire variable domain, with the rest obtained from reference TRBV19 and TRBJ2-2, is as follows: DGGITQSPKYLFRKEGQNVTLSCEQNLNHDAMYWYRQDPGQGLRLIYYSQIVNDFQKGDIAEGYSVSREKKESFPLTVTSAQKNPTAFYLCASQRGLNTGELFFGEGSRLTVL.

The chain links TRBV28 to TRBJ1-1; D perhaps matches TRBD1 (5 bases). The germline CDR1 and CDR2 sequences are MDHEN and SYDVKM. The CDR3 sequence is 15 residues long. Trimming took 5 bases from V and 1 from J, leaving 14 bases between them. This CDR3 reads CASSHGGSGNTEAFF. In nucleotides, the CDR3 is TGTGCCAGCAGTCACGGGGGGTCCGGGAACACTGAAGCTTTCTTT.

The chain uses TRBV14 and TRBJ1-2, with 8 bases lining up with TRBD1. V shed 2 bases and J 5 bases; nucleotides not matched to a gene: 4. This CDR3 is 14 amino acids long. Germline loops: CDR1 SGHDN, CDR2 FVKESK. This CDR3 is CASSQRTGGYGYTF. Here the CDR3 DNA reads TGTGCCAGCAGCCAACGAACAGGGGGGTATGGCTACACCTTC.

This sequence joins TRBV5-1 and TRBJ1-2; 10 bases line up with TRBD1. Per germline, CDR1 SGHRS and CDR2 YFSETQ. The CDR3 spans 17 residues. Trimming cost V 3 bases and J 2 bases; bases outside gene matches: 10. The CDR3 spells CASSSRQGAGTNYGYTF. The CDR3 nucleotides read TGCGCCAGCAGCTCCAGACAGGGGGCGGGCACAAACTATGGCTACACCTTC.

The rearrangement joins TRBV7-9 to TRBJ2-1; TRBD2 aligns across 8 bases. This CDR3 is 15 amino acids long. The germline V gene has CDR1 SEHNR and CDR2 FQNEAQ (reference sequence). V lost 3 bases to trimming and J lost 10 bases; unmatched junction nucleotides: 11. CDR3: CASSFGVAGNWEQFF. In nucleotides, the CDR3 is TGTGCCAGCAGCTTTGGGGTAGCGGGAAACTGGGAGCAGTTCTTC.